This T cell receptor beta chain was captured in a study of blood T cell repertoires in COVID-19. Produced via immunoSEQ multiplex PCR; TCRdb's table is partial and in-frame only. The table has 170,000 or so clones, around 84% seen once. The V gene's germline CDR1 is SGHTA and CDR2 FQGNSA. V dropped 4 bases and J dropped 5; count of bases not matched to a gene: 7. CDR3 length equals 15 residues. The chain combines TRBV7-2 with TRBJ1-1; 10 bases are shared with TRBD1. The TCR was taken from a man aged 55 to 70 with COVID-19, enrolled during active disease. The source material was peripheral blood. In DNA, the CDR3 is TGTGCCAGCAGCTCTCGGACAGGGGGATTTACTGAAGCTTTCTTT. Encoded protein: CASSSRTGGFTEAFF.